The TCR beta chain described here comes from a study of T-cell memory formation after mild COVID-19. Regarding the study as a whole: Contracting CD8+ clones were enriched in EMRA, CD4+ mainly in CM and EM. Balance between CD4 and CD8 was seen in clones contracting day 15 to 85, and a CD4+ lean was seen in later expanders. Cross-reactive memory seemingly joined, as some responding clones were found in pre-infection memory.

A word on this clonotype: What it binds is unknown.

The CDR3 spans 17 residues. V lost 4 bases and J lost 3, with 22 bases in between. CDR1 is SGHNT and CDR2 is YYREEE in the germline V gene (reference sequence). TCR alpha and TCR beta cDNA libraries with sample barcodes and UMIs came from 5'RACE using constant-segment primers. TCRdb analysed the 5' RACE reads with MiXCR anew, one entry per CDR3 protein. Of 300,000 to 400,000 distinct CDR3 sequences in the sample, approximately 21% were seen once. The source material was PBMCs or a T cell subset sorted from them (not recorded which). The receptor comes from an adult woman who had mild COVID-19 (a few samples of this study predate the infection). Cell type and time point are not known. The chain employs TRBV5-4 and TRBJ2-5; D tentatively fits TRBD1 or TRBD2 (5 bases each). CDR3 DNA sequence: TGTGCCAGCAGCCAGGGACCACTGTCTAGTTTTGAAGAGACCCAGTACTTC. Amino acid sequence: CASSQGPLSSFEETQYF.